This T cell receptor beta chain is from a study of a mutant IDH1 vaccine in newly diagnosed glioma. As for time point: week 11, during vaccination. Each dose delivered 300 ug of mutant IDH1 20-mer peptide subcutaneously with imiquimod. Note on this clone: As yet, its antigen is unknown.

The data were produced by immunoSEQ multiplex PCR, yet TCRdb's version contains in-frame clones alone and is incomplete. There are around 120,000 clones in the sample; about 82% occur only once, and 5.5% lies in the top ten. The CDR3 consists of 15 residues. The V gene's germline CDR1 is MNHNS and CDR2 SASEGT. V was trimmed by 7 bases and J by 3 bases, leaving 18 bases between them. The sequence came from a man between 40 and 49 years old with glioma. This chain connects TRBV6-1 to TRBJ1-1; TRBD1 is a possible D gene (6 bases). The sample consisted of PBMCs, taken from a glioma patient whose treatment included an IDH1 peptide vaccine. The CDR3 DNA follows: TGTGCCAGCATACGACCCGGGAGGGGGGACACTGAAGCTTTCTTT. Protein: CASIRPGRGDTEAFF.